The clone carrying this TCR beta chain was seen a single time. The sample belongs to a study of T cell changes during pregnancy in multiple sclerosis. Germline loops: CDR1 SGHTA, CDR2 FQGNSA. V dropped 4 bases and J dropped 5; count of bases not matched to a gene: 9. This CDR3 spans 16 amino acids. The table came from immunoSEQ multiplex PCR; TCRdb's copy has only in-frame clones and leaves some out. The sample gives about 46,000 clones, 80% to 95% of which show up once; around 2.6% is in the top ten. The receptor's source is a female donor with multiple sclerosis, enrolled in a pregnancy study. V usage is TRBV7-2 and J usage is TRBJ2-5; 11 positions agree with TRBD2. Sequenced here: CD8+ T cells from peripheral blood mononuclear cells, sampled in the second trimester of pregnancy. CDR3 sequence reads: CASSWGSGGAFETQYF. CDR3 sequence (DNA): TGTGCCAGCAGCTGGGGTAGCGGGGGGGCTTTTGAGACCCAGTACTTC.